This TCR beta chain was sequenced for a study of blood T cell repertoires in COVID-19. Background on the study: Acute and convalescent COVID-19 samples came from the United States, Italy and Spain. Sample material is recorded as cDNA or gDNA derived from T cells, B-cell-depleted T cells, or PBMCs.

The V gene lost 6 bases and the J gene lost 4 bases, with 9 bases spanning the gap. Germline V gives CDR1 MNHEY, CDR2 SVGAGI. There are 12 residues in the CDR3. Source study methods: Counts of nucleated cells, estimated from reference gene primer amplification, were obtained. Profiled with immunoSEQ multiplex PCR; TCRdb holds only in-frame clones, not every one. The V and J calls and the clone size are those of that table, but D and trimming were determined from the DNA. The data contain tens of thousands of clones, around nine tenths of them singletons. This chain connects TRBV6-5 to TRBJ1-2, with D possibly matching TRBD1 (5 bases). The sequence derives from a woman at least 80 years old with acute or convalescent COVID-19. Sequencing was done on a sample of peripheral blood. CDR3 amino acids: CASRRQLYGYTF. CDR3 coding DNA: TGTGCCAGCAGACGACAGCTCTATGGCTACACCTTC.